The 18 T cell receptor beta chains in this list originate from one sample, sequenced in a study of blood T cell repertoires in COVID-19. Generated by immunoSEQ multiplex PCR, the TCRdb table keeps only in-frame clones and is missing some. The top ten hold around 5% of the sample, which has roughly 180,000 clones, around 83% seen once. The specimen was peripheral blood. These receptors were taken from a woman between 45 and 65 years old with COVID-19, enrolled during active disease.

This chain uses TRBV2 with TRBJ1-5, with 7 bases lining up with TRBD1. The CDR3 extends over 15 amino acids. Germline loops: CDR1 SNHLY, CDR2 FYNNEI. The J segment lost 0 bases and the V segment lost 4 bases, leaving 3 bases of the junction unmatched. The CDR3 reads CASSAGQTSNQPQHF. The CDR3 DNA reads TGTGCCAGCAGTGCGGGACAGACTAGCAATCAGCCCCAGCATTTT.

The V gene is TRBV7-3, the J gene TRBJ2-5; 8 bases map to TRBD2. J gave up 4 bases and V 4 bases, and 11 bases lay outside the gene matches. CDR1 is SGHTA and CDR2 is FQGTGA in the germline V gene. The CDR3 is 16 residues long. CDR3 DNA: TGTGCCAGCAGCTCTTTTGGGCGGGGGGTGGCAGAGACCCAGTACTTC. Translation: CASSSFGRGVAETQYF.

This chain links TRBV3-1 (or the pseudogene TRBV3-2) with TRBJ2-3; 7 positions agree with TRBD1. This CDR3 is 17 amino acids long. Unmatched junction bases numbered 10, after V lost 0 bases and J lost 4 bases. Germline loops: CDR1 LGHDT, CDR2 YNNKEL (reference sequence). The CDR3 reads CASSQELGQYFPDTQYF. The CDR3 DNA sequence: TGTGCCAGCAGCCAAGAGTTGGGACAGTATTTTCCAGATACGCAGTATTTT.

The chain uses TRBV7-9 and TRBJ1-1; no definite D call. Trimming removed 4 bases at V and 0 bases at J, with 6 bases between. CDR1 SEHNR and CDR2 FQNEAQ come from the germline V gene (reference sequence). CDR3 length equals 13 residues. CDR3: CASSSNMNTEAFF. The CDR3 DNA follows: TGTGCCAGCAGCTCGAACATGAACACTGAAGCTTTCTTT.

This clone was observed once. The chain uses TRBV2 and TRBJ2-4; 8 nucleotides match TRBD1. There are 14 residues in the CDR3. Germline V gives CDR1 SNHLY, CDR2 FYNNEI. Trimming removed 5 bases from V and 5 bases from J; junction bases left unmatched: 5. The CDR3 protein is CASSRTGLQNIQYF. For the CDR3, the DNA is TGTGCCAGCAGTAGGACAGGGCTACAAAACATTCAGTACTTC.

The chain has TRBV6-6 and TRBJ1-2; TRBD1 matches at 12 bases. Germline V CDR1 and CDR2: MNHNY, SVGAGI (reference sequence). J gave up 7 bases and V 7 bases, and 7 bases lay outside the gene matches. CDR3 length: 14 residues. CDR3 coding DNA: TGTGCCAGCAAACCGGGACAGGGGGCCAGTGGCTACACCTTC. Its translation is CASKPGQGASGYTF.

This clone was detected only once. The chain has TRBV4-1 and TRBJ1-5; 9 positions match TRBD1. The CDR3 runs 16 residues. Germline values: CDR1 MGHRA, CDR2 YSYEKL. With 4 bases clipped from V and 0 bases from J, the junction kept 4 bases outside the gene matches. CDR3 sequence (DNA): TGCGCCAGCAGCCTGAGACAGGGGGATAGCAATCAGCCCCAGCATTTT. Translated, it gives CASSLRQGDSNQPQHF.

The J gene is TRBJ1-6, the V gene TRBV6-5, with TRBD1 as a possible D gene (5 bases). V was shortened by 4 bases and J by 10 bases, with 11 bases between the two germline ends. CDR1 and CDR2 from the germline V gene are MNHEY and SVGAGI. The CDR3 loop spans 13 amino acids. CDR3 nucleotides: TGTGCCAGCAGTTTCCAGGGCGCCTCACCCCTCCACTTT. It yields the protein CASSFQGASPLHF.

The chain joins TRBV5-4 to TRBJ2-2, with TRBD1 matching 10 bases. CDR3 length equals 17 residues. The germline gives CDR1 SGHNT, CDR2 YYREEE (reference sequence). Unmatched junction bases numbered 6, after V lost 0 bases and J lost 4 bases. CDR3 nucleotide sequence: TGTGCCAGCAGCTTGGGCCGGGACAGGGGTAGCACCGGGGAGCTGTTTTTT. It specifies CASSLGRDRGSTGELFF. Variable domain in full (rest from reference TRBV5-4 and TRBJ2-2): ETGVTQSPTHLIKTRGQQVTLRCSSQSGHNTVSWYQQALGQGPQFIFQYYREEENGRGNFPPRFSGLQFPNYSSELNVNALELDDSALYLCASSLGRDRGSTGELFFGEGSRLTVL.

This clone was detected only a few times. The rearrangement joins TRBV6-2 or TRBV6-3 to TRBJ1-5; 7 bases fit TRBD1. With V trimmed by 4 bases and J by 5 bases, 8 bases remained unmatched. Germline assignment: CDR1 MNHEY and CDR2 SVGEGT. The CDR3 consists of 15 residues. This CDR3 reads CASSWEGGWHQPQHF. The CDR3 nucleotides read TGTGCCAGCAGTTGGGAAGGGGGCTGGCATCAGCCCCAGCATTTT.

This chain connects TRBV18 to TRBJ2-1; 7 bases agree with TRBD1. The CDR3 covers 16 residues. The J segment lost 4 bases and the V segment lost 3 bases, leaving 9 bases of the junction unmatched. Germline CDR1 and CDR2: KGHSH and LQKENI. CDR3 nucleotide sequence: TGTGCCAGCTCACCCCCACAGGGGAATAGATACAATGAGCAGTTCTTC. Residues: CASSPPQGNRYNEQFF.

The genes are TRBV19 and TRBJ2-1, with 12 nucleotides matching TRBD2. Trimming at V came to 4 bases and at J to 8 bases, leaving 9 bases not matched to a gene. The V gene's germline CDR1 is LNHDA and CDR2 SQIVND (reference sequence). This CDR3 is built from 16 residues. In DNA, the CDR3 is TGTGCCAGTAGTACCTGGACTAGCGGGGACCTGTATGAGCAGTTCTTC. Translating it yields CASSTWTSGDLYEQFF.

The genes are TRBV5-6 and TRBJ2-1, with 11 positions matching TRBD1. The junction had 6 bases not matched to a gene; V was cut back by 0 bases and J by 7 bases. This CDR3 comprises 16 residues. CDR1 is SGHDT and CDR2 is YYEEEE in the germline V gene. DNA for the CDR3: TGTGCCAGCAGCTTGGCCGTGGGGACAGGGGGGAATGAGCAGTTCTTC. Amino acid sequence: CASSLAVGTGGNEQFF.

In this sample, this clone turned up a few times. The chain is built from TRBV6-6 and TRBJ1-5; D uncertain. V lost 0 bases, J lost 3 bases, and 6 bases lay in between. Germline CDR1 reads MNHNY; CDR2 reads SVGAGI (reference sequence). This CDR3 is 14 amino acids long. The CDR3 region is CASSYSEYNQPQHF. CDR3 bases: TGTGCCAGCAGTTACTCGGAGTACAATCAGCCCCAGCATTTT.

V usage is TRBV7-9 and J usage is TRBJ2-7, with 7 bases that match TRBD1. Germline V gives CDR1 SEHNR, CDR2 FQNEAQ (reference sequence). V lost 3 bases, J lost 2 bases, and 4 bases stayed unmatched. The length of the CDR3 is 14 residues. The CDR3 protein is CASSFGDSTYEQYF. The DNA for the CDR3 is TGTGCCAGCAGCTTTGGGGACAGTACCTACGAGCAGTACTTC.

The genes are TRBV5-3 and TRBJ2-7; perhaps TRBD2 as D (7 bases). TRBV5-3 is designated an ORF whose function remains uncertain. CDR3 length: 15 residues. V was trimmed by 9 bases and J by 3 bases, leaving 22 bases between them. The CDR3 nucleotides are TGTGCCACCCTGGGAGGGGGTTCGGTCCTCTACGAGCAGTACTTC. Translation gives CATLGGGSVLYEQYF.

Here the CDR3 DNA reads TGTGCCAGCAGCCAAAGGACTAGCGGGGCCAATGAGCAGTTCTTC. It codes for CASSQRTSGANEQFF. The chain is built from TRBV7-2 and TRBJ2-1; 12 nucleotides line up with TRBD2. V lost 5 bases and J lost 6; bases outside the gene matches: 5. Germline V CDR1 and CDR2: SGHTA, FQGNSA. CDR3 length equals 15 residues.

This rearrangement joins TRBV12-3 or TRBV12-4 to TRBJ1-2, with 8 bases fitting TRBD1. J lost 7 bases, V lost 6 bases, and 7 bases had no gene match. There are 13 residues in the CDR3. CDR3 region: CASSPSDRGGYTF. The CDR3 DNA follows: TGTGCCAGCAGCCCCTCTGACAGGGGTGGCTACACCTTC.